Sequencing of this TCR beta chain was carried out in a study of blood T cell repertoires in COVID-19. Across the study: T cells, B-cell-depleted T cells, or PBMCs supplied cDNA or gDNA.

Losses at the gene ends were 4 bases for V and 9 bases for J; bases not matched to a gene: 4. This CDR3 has 13 residues. Germline V gene sequence: CDR1 SGDLS, CDR2 YYNGEE. Clones were sequenced by immunoSEQ multiplex PCR, and TCRdb holds only the in-frame ones, with some missing. The data contain approximately 140,000 clones, about 86% of them singletons. This chain links TRBV9 with TRBJ1-6, with TRBD1 matching over 7 bases. The clonotype comes from an older woman with acute or convalescent COVID-19. The material sequenced was peripheral blood. CDR3 loop: CASSPNRGSPLHF. For the CDR3, the DNA is TGTGCCAGCAGCCCCAACAGGGGTTCACCCCTCCACTTT.